These 12 T cell receptor beta chains were all obtained from the same sample, sequenced in a study of T cells in Graves' hyperthyroidism and ophthalmopathy. RNA transcripts served as the template for amplifying TCR beta CDR3 regions. The HTBI set primed first-round TCR CDR3 RT-PCR. TCRdb used MiXCR to reprocess the multiplex PCR reads, holding one entry per CDR3 protein. The sample records about 840,000 distinct CDR3 sequences, about 38% being singletons. The sequenced material came from blood. All receptors derive from a man between 18 and 35 years old with Graves' hyperthyroidism.

The chain employs TRBV10-2 and TRBJ1-1; a possible D gene is TRBD1 (6 bases). From germline, CDR1 is WSHSY and CDR2 SAAADI. V dropped 6 bases and J dropped 3 bases, with 20 bases sitting between them. The CDR3 is made up of 16 amino acids. The CDR3 region has the DNA TGCGCCAGCAGCCACGAAACAGGGTTAGGGGACACTGAAGCTTTCTTT. Translating gives CASSHETGLGDTEAFF.

This clonotype was observed a handful of times. The rearrangement joins TRBV11-2 to TRBJ2-5; perhaps D is TRBD1 or TRBD2 (6 bases each). Trimming pared 0 bases from V and 3 bases from J, leaving 11 bases between. This CDR3 is 15 amino acids long. From germline, CDR1 is SGHAT and CDR2 FQNNGV. CDR3 in amino acids: CASSLDPGAKETQYF. The DNA of the CDR3 is TGTGCCAGCAGCTTAGACCCGGGGGCTAAAGAGACCCAGTACTTC.

This chain links TRBV6-1 with TRBJ2-7, with 12 bases matching TRBD2. V was pared by 5 bases and J by 6 bases, with 11 bases of the junction left unmatched. Germline CDR1 reads MNHNS; CDR2 reads SASEGT. This CDR3 spans 16 amino acids. Written as DNA, the CDR3 is TGTGCCAGCAGTCCTTTGAGGACTAGCGGGATCGGCGAGCAGTACTTC. Protein product: CASSPLRTSGIGEQYF.

A few counts support this clonotype. V usage is TRBV29-1 and J usage is TRBJ1-2; possible D gene TRBD1, 5 bases. Germline V lookup: CDR1 SQVTM, CDR2 ANQGSEA. Trimming left V 4 bases short and J 4 bases short, with 7 bases between. This CDR3 comprises 11 residues. The CDR3 spells CSVGQGYGYTF. CDR3 DNA: TGCAGCGTTGGCCAGGGCTATGGCTACACCTTC.

The rearrangement links TRBV9 to TRBJ1-3; D is ambiguous. The CDR3 has 16 amino acids. Germline V gene lookup returns CDR1 SGDLS and CDR2 YYNGEE. V gave up 5 bases and J gave up 1 base, with 16 bases separating them. CDR3 amino acids: CASREGDRLSGNTIYF. Here the CDR3 DNA reads TGTGCCAGCAGGGAAGGAGATAGATTGTCTGGAAACACCATATATTTT.

This clonotype was detected a few times. The gene calls are TRBV9 and TRBJ2-7; 7 bases match TRBD1. Trimming took 3 bases from V and 1 from J; bases not matched to a gene: 10. Germline values: CDR1 SGDLS, CDR2 YYNGEE. The CDR3 totals 16 residues. Here the CDR3 reads CASSGDGTVVSYEQYF. The CDR3 bases are TGTGCCAGCAGCGGGGACGGGACAGTAGTATCCTACGAGCAGTACTTC. The full variable domain, its missing parts supplied by reference TRBV9 and TRBJ2-7, is DSGVTQTPKHLITATGQRVTLRCSPRSGDLSVYWYQQSLDQGLQFLIQYYNGEERAKGNILERFSAQQFPDLHSELNLSSLELGDSALYFCASSGDGTVVSYEQYFGPGTRLTVT.

The gene calls are TRBV5-1 and TRBJ1-1; the D gene is possibly TRBD1 (6 bases). This CDR3 has 13 residues. The germline V gene encodes CDR1 SGHRS and CDR2 YFSETQ. The germline V and J ends were trimmed by 6 bases and 6 bases, with 15 bases remaining between them. The CDR3 reads CASTPSGTSEAFF. The CDR3 bases are TGCGCCAGCACCCCGTCCGGGACATCTGAAGCTTTCTTT.

As regards this clonotype: At one of its ends the junction is not consistent with the germline gene, which may arise from a read error. This chain links TRBV4-1 with TRBJ2-2; no definite D call. From germline, CDR1 is MGHRA and CDR2 YSYEKL. This CDR3 has 14 amino acids. Written as DNA, the CDR3 is TGTGCCAGCAGCCAAGGTTTAGAGGCCGGGGAGCTGTTTTTT. This codes for CASSQGLEAGELFF.

This sequence joins TRBV4-1 and TRBJ1-6, with 7 bases identical to TRBD1. V was clipped by 3 bases and J by 8 bases; unmatched bases: 4. The germline gives CDR1 MGHRA, CDR2 YSYEKL. The CDR3 is 14 residues long. For the CDR3, the DNA is TGCGCCAGCAGCCAGACAGGGTTCGATTCACCCCTCCACTTT. This encodes CASSQTGFDSPLHF.

Of note for this clonotype: Just one base apart from a much larger clone, this may be a read error. The J gene is TRBJ1-5, the V gene TRBV9; a weak D match, TRBD1 (5 bases). CDR1 and CDR2 from the germline V gene are SGDLS and YYNGEE. The CDR3 spans 14 residues. CDR3 DNA: TGTGCCAGCAGCGCCGTCGGGGGAGGTCAGCCCCGGCATTTT. Translation gives CASSAVGGGQPRHF.

This clonotype turned up a few times. V usage is TRBV15 and J usage is TRBJ2-7; D remains unclear. The CDR3 loop spans 15 amino acids. Trimming pared 0 bases from V and 3 bases from J, leaving 12 bases between. Germline V gives CDR1 LNHNV, CDR2 YYDKDF (reference sequence). The CDR3 is CATSREKGPYYEQYF. As DNA, the CDR3 is TGTGCCACCAGCAGAGAAAAAGGCCCCTACTACGAGCAGTACTTC.

This clonotype was counted only a few times. V is TRBV19 and J is TRBJ2-5, with 9 bases aligning to TRBD1. This CDR3 spans 15 amino acids. V shed 1 base and J 5 bases; nucleotides not matched to a gene: 5. Germline CDR1 LNHDA, CDR2 SQIVND (reference sequence). Here the CDR3 reads CASSIGRQGVETQYF. In DNA form, the CDR3 reads TGTGCCAGTAGTATAGGACGACAGGGGGTTGAGACCCAGTACTTC.